Listed below are T cell receptor beta chains from one sample, sequenced in a study of blood T cell repertoires in COVID-19. Sequencing used immunoSEQ multiplex PCR; TCRdb keeps in-frame clones, though not all of them. The data contain about 440,000 clones, 70% to 90% of them singletons. Specimen: PBMCs or T cells enriched from blood (not recorded which). These receptor sequences come from a woman aged 18 to 35 with acute COVID-19. Each CDR3 is given with its conserved first and last residue. The order of the fields is J gene, clone size, D gene, V gene, CDR3 DNA, CDR3 protein. A D gene is named only where the DNA matches it firmly. Size is omitted from some rows. Given values are once, few, many or a class for expanded clones.

>TRBJ2-5|-|-|TRBV6-5
TGTGCCAGCAGTTACTCCCACAGGCCCCAAGAGACCCAGTACTTC
CASSYSHRPQETQYF
>TRBJ2-1|-|-|TRBV6-2/TRBV6-3
TGTGCCAGCAGTTACCGACGATCACCACAGGTAGAAGATGAGCAGTTCTTC
CASSYRRSPQVEDEQFF
>TRBJ1-1|-|-|TRBV29-1
TGCAGCGCCCTGGGACACCCGAACACTGAAGCTTTCTTT
CSALGHPNTEAFF
>TRBJ2-1|-|TRBD2|TRBV5-1
TGCGCCAGCAGCTTGGCCGGGACTAGCGCCTACAATGAGCAGTTCTTC
CASSLAGTSAYNEQFF
>TRBJ2-7|-|-|TRBV5-1
TGCGCCAGCAGCTTGGGACAGGCCCTGGGGGAGCAGTACTTC
CASSLGQALGEQYF
>TRBJ1-4|-|-|TRBV3-1/TRBV3-2
TGTGCCAGCAGCCCGATAGTGGGAGGATTCTGGGATAGTCCTAATGAAAAACTGTTTTTT
CASSPIVGGFWDSPNEKLFF
>TRBJ2-2|-|-|TRBV28
TGTGCCAGCAGCCAAGCCTTAATCGAGACCGGGGAGCTGTTTTTT
CASSQALIETGELFF
>TRBJ1-2|-|TRBD1|TRBV10-3
TGTGCCATCAGTGAGTCTTGGGACAGCTATCAAGCTAACTATGGCTACACCTTC
CAISESWDSYQANYGYTF
>TRBJ2-7|once|TRBD1|TRBV14
TGTGCCAGCAGCCTACCGGGACAGTACTACGAGCAGTACTTC
CASSLPGQYYEQYF
>TRBJ2-3|-|TRBD2|TRBV5-8
TGTGCCAGCAGCTTGGGTCTAGCGGGAAGATCAGATACGCAGTATTTT
CASSLGLAGRSDTQYF
>TRBJ1-2|once|TRBD1|TRBV9
TGTGCCAGCAGCGGATACAGGGGCGGCTACACCTTC
CASSGYRGGYTF
>TRBJ2-4|-|-|TRBV6-5
TGTGCCAGCAGTTACAGGGGACAAGATAACATTCAGTACTTC
CASSYRGQDNIQYF
>TRBJ1-1|-|TRBD1|TRBV7-2
TGTGCCAGCAGCTTAACGGACAGGGGAACTGAAGCTTTCTTT
CASSLTDRGTEAFF
>TRBJ2-7|-|TRBD1|TRBV12-5
TGTGCTAGTGGCCAGGACAGGGCCTCCAAGCAGTACTTC
CASGQDRASKQYF
>TRBJ2-3|-|TRBD2|TRBV5-6
TGTGCCAGCAGCCCAGGACTAGCGGGAGTGTTAGATACGCAGTATTTT
CASSPGLAGVLDTQYF
>TRBJ1-4|-|-|TRBV13
TGTGCCAGCAGCAGCGATGAAAAACTGTTTTTT
CASSSDEKLFF
>TRBJ1-6|-|TRBD1|TRBV27
TGTGCCAGCAGTTTAGGGACAGGGGTTTCACCCCTCCACTTT
CASSLGTGVSPLHF
>TRBJ2-5|-|TRBD2|TRBV18
TGTGCCAGCTCGCGTAGCGGGAGCCAGGGAGAGACCCAGTACTTC
CASSRSGSQGETQYF
>TRBJ1-2|-|-|TRBV25-1
TGTGCCAGCAGTCCCGGCGGTGGCTACACCTTC
CASSPGGGYTF
>TRBJ2-3|-|TRBD1|TRBV9
TGTGCCAGCAGCGGGGACAGGGGCACAGATACGCAGTATTTT
CASSGDRGTDTQYF
>TRBJ2-1|-|TRBD2|TRBV29-1
TGCAGCGTTGATGGGCGGACTAGAAGCAATGAGCAGTTCTTC
CSVDGRTRSNEQFF
>TRBJ1-6|-|-|TRBV4-1
TGCGCCAGCAGCTACAGGGTCCATAATTCACCCCTCCACTTT
CASSYRVHNSPLHF
>TRBJ1-4|once|-|TRBV19
TGTGCCAGTAGTATGAACAGGGTCTATGAAAAACTGTTTTTT
CASSMNRVYEKLFF
>TRBJ2-5|-|-|TRBV7-2
TGTGCCAGCAGCCTCCAGAGCGTCCAAGAGACCCAGTACTTC
CASSLQSVQETQYF
>TRBJ1-2|-|-|TRBV4-1
TGCGCCAGCAGCCAAGATCCCGACAGACACTATGGCTACACCTTC
CASSQDPDRHYGYTF
>TRBJ1-6|once|TRBD1|TRBV6-2/TRBV6-3
TGTGCCAGCAGTTATTCAACAGGGGGTTTAGGTTCACCCCTCCACTTT
CASSYSTGGLGSPLHF
>TRBJ1-2|few|-|TRBV5-6
TGTGCCAGCTGGAAGGCAGGGAGGAACTATGGCTACACCTTC
CASWKAGRNYGYTF
>TRBJ2-7|once|TRBD2|TRBV3-1/TRBV3-2
TGTGCCAGCAGCCAAGATTGGCTAGCGGACTACGAGCAGTACTTC
CASSQDWLADYEQYF
>TRBJ2-7|-|TRBD2|TRBV10-2
TGCGCCAGCAGCGGTCCTAGCGGGAGGGCCAAAGAGCAGTACTTC
CASSGPSGRAKEQYF
>TRBJ1-2|-|-|TRBV7-2
TGTGCCAGCATCCCAAACAGCCACAACTATGGCTACACCTTC
CASIPNSHNYGYTF
>TRBJ2-7|once|-|TRBV6-4
TGTGCCAGCAGTGACTATTCGACACTCTACTCCTACGAGCAGTACTTC
CASSDYSTLYSYEQYF
>TRBJ2-7|-|TRBD1|TRBV19
TGTGCCAGTAGGGTTGGACAGGGCGGCGAGCAGTACTTC
CASRVGQGGEQYF
>TRBJ1-1|once|-|TRBV7-2
TGTGCCAGCAGCGCGTACAGTAACACTGAAGCTTTCTTT
CASSAYSNTEAFF
>TRBJ2-5|-|TRBD1|TRBV19
TGTGCCAGTAGTTCACTAGGGAAGGGGGCCGTCCAAGAGACCCAGTACTTC
CASSSLGKGAVQETQYF
>TRBJ1-1|few|TRBD1|TRBV28
TGTGCCAGCAGTTTCCCCGAGACAGGGGGCGCAACTGAAGCTTTCTTT
CASSFPETGGATEAFF
>TRBJ2-7|-|-|TRBV5-1
TGCGCCAGCAGCTTGGCGGGAAGTCCCGGTTCCGAGCAGTACTTC
CASSLAGSPGSEQYF
>TRBJ2-1|-|-|TRBV6-2/TRBV6-3
TGTGCCAGCAGCGAAGTATCGGATGAGCAGTTCTTC
CASSEVSDEQFF
>TRBJ1-1|-|-|TRBV4-1
TGCGCCAGCAGCCAAGCGGAGGGGGGGGTCACTGAAGCTTTCTTT
CASSQAEGGVTEAFF
>TRBJ2-1|-|TRBD2|TRBV3-1/TRBV3-2
TGTGCCAGCAGCTCACTAGCGGGGGATTTCTACAATGAGCAGTTCTTC
CASSSLAGDFYNEQFF
>TRBJ2-2|-|TRBD2|TRBV5-1
TGCGCCAGCAGCAAACTAGCGTCTACCGGGGAGCTGTTTTTT
CASSKLASTGELFF
>TRBJ2-1|once|-|TRBV7-2
TGTGCCAGCAGCTTTTCCGCGGGCAATGAGCAGTTCTTC
CASSFSAGNEQFF
>TRBJ1-3|once|-|TRBV7-9
TGTGCCAGCAGCTTAGATGGCGGAAACACCATATATTTT
CASSLDGGNTIYF
>TRBJ1-5|-|-|TRBV30
TGTGCCTGTGGGGCGGGGGCTCGGCAGCCCCAGCATTTT
CACGAGARQPQHF
>TRBJ2-2|-|TRBD2|TRBV18
TGTGCCAGCTCACCACCGTCAGCGGGGACGTTCACCGGGGAGCTGTTTTTT
CASSPPSAGTFTGELFF
>TRBJ1-2|once|TRBD1|TRBV11-2
TGTGCCAGCAGCTTAGGCCCCAGGGGGAAGGAGGACTATGGCTACACCTTC
CASSLGPRGKEDYGYTF
>TRBJ1-3|-|-|TRBV2
TGTGCCAGCAGTTCGCCACAGGGCGCTGGAAACACCATATATTTT
CASSSPQGAGNTIYF
>TRBJ1-5|-|-|TRBV7-9
TGTGCCAGCAGCTCCACGGATCAAGGGAGAAGCAATCAGCCCCAGCATTTT
CASSSTDQGRSNQPQHF
>TRBJ2-7|-|TRBD2|TRBV28
TGTGCCAGCAGACGTAGCGGGACTTATTTCCAATCTGACTACGAGCAGTACTTC
CASRRSGTYFQSDYEQYF
>TRBJ1-6|-|TRBD1|TRBV11-2
TGTGCCAGCACCAGGACAGGCGAGTTTGTAGGTTCACCCCTCCACTTT
CASTRTGEFVGSPLHF